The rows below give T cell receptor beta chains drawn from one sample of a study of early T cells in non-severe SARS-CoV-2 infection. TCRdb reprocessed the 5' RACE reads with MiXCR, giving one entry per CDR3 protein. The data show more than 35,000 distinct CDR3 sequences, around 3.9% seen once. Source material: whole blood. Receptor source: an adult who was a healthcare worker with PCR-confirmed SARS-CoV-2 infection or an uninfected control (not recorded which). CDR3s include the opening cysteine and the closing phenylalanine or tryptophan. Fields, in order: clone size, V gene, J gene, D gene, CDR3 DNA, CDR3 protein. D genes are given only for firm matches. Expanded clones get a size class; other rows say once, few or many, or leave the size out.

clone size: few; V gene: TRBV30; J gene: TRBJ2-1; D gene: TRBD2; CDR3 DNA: TGTGCCTGGCGGGACTACTCCTACAATGAGCAGTTCTTC; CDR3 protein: CAWRDYSYNEQFF
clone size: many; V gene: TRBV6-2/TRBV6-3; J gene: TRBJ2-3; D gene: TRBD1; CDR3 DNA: TGTGCCAGCAGTTACACGCTGAGCCGGGACAGGGAAGGCGGGACCACAGATACGCAGTATTTT; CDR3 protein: CASSYTLSRDREGGTTDTQYF
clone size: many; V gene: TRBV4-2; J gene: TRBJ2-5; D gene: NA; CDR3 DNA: TGTGCCAGCAGCCGGTCAGGCCGGGAGACCCAGTACTTC; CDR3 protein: CASSRSGRETQYF
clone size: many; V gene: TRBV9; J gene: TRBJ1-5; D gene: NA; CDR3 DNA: TGTGCCAGCAGCGTAGGGAGTTATGATCAGCCCCAGCATTTT; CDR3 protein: CASSVGSYDQPQHF
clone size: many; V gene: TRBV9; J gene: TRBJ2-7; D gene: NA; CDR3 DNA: TGTGCCAGCAGCGTAGACCCAGTGAGCGAGCAGTACTTC; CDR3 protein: CASSVDPVSEQYF
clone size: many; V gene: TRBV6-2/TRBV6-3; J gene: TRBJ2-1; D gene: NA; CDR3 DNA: TGTGCCAGCAGTTACAAGGTGGTTCTCAATGAGCAGTTCTTC; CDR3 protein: CASSYKVVLNEQFF
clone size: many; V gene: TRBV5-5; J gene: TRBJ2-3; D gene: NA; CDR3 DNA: TGTGCCAGCAGCTTGGGTGGGAGTACGCAGTATTTT; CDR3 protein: CASSLGGSTQYF
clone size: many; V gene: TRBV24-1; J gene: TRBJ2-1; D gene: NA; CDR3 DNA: TGTGCCACCAGTGAAGGGCTCGATGAGCAGTTCTTC; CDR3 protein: CATSEGLDEQFF
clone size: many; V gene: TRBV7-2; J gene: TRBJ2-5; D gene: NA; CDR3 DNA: TGTGCCAGCAGCTTGAACGGGCGGGGAGAGACCCAGTACTTC; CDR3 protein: CASSLNGRGETQYF
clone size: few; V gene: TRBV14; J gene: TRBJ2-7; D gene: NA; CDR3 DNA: TGTGCCAGCAGCCGATACTACGAGCAGTACTTC; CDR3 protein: CASSRYYEQYF
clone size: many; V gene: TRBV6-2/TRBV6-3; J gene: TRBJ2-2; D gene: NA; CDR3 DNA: TGTGCCAGCAGTTCCAGACTAGTGGGGAACACCGGGGAGCTGTTTTTT; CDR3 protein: CASSSRLVGNTGELFF
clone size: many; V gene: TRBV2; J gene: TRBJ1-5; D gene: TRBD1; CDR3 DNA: TGTGCCAGCGGGACAGTTAGCAATCAGCCCCAGCATTTT; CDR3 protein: CASGTVSNQPQHF
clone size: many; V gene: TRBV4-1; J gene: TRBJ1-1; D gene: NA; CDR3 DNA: TGCGCCAGCAGGAACAGGTTCGAGAACACTGAAGCTTTCTTT; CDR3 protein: CASRNRFENTEAFF
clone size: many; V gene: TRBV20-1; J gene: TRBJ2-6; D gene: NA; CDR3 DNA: TGCAGTGCTAGAGATCGGAGGGGCGACCTCTCTGGGGCCAACGTCCTGACTTTC; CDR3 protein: CSARDRRGDLSGANVLTF
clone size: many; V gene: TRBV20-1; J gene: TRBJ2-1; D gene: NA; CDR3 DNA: TGCAGTGCTAGAGAAGATGCAGGGGTCTATGAGCAGTTCTTC; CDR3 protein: CSAREDAGVYEQFF
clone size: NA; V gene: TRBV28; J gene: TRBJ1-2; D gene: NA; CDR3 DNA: TGTGCCAGCAGCCAGAATCAGGAGGGCTACACCTTC; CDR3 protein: CASSQNQEGYTF
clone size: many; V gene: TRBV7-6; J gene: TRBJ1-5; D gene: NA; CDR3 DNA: TGTGCCAGCAGCTTAACAACACAGCCCCAGCATTTT; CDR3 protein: CASSLTTQPQHF
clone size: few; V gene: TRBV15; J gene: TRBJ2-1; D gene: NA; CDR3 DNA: TGTGCCACCAGCTCCCGCCTGACGGACAATGAGCAGTTCTTC; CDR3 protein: CATSSRLTDNEQFF
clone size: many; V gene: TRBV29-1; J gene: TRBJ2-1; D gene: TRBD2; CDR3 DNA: TGCAGCGTTGAAGATCCCCGGCTAGCGGGGATCTACAATGAGCAGTTCTTC; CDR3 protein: CSVEDPRLAGIYNEQFF
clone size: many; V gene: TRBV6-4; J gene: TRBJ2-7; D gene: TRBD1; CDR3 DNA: TGTGCCAGCAGCGGACTTGGTCCCGGACAAGGGGGCACGTCGGACCCCTACGAGCAGTACTTC; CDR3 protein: CASSGLGPGQGGTSDPYEQYF
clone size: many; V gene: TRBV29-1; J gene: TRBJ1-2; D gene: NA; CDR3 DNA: TGCAGCGTTGCCCGGACGGATGGCTACACCTTC; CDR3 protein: CSVARTDGYTF
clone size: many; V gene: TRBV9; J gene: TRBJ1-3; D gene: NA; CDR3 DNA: TGTGCCAGCAGCGTAGACAGGGTCTCTGGAAACACCATATATTTT; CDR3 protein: CASSVDRVSGNTIYF
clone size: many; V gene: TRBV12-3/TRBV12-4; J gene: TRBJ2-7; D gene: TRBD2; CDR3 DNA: TGTGCCAGCAGGGAAGCGGGAAGGGGCTACGAGCAGTACTTC; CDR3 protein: CASREAGRGYEQYF
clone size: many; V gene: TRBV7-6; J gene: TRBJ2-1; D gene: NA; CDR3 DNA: TGTGCCAGCAGCTTAGCGGTGACTAGTTACTCCTACAATGAGCAGTTCTTC; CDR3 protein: CASSLAVTSYSYNEQFF
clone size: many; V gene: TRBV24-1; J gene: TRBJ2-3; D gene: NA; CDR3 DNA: TGTGCCACCAGTGACCGTAGCGGTACGCAGTATTTT; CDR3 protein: CATSDRSGTQYF
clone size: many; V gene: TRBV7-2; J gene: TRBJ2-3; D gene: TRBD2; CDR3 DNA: TGTGCCAGCGGACCCTCTGTGGCGGGAGGGCCCAAGGTCACAGATACGCAGTATTTT; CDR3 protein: CASGPSVAGGPKVTDTQYF
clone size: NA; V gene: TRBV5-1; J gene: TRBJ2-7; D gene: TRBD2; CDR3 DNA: TGCGCCAACAGCTTCCTCCCGGGACTAGTGGTGTACGAGCAGTACTTC; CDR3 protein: CANSFLPGLVVYEQYF
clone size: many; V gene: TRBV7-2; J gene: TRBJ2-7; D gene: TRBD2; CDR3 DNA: TGTGCCAGCAGCTTAGTTATTTCGGCGGGAGTAGGAAACGAGCAGTACTTC; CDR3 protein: CASSLVISAGVGNEQYF
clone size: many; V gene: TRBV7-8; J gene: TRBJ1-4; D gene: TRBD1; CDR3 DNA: TGTGCCAGCAGCACGTCCGGGACAGGGTATGAAAAACTGTTTTTT; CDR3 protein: CASSTSGTGYEKLFF
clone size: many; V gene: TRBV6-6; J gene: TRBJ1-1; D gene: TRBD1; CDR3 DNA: TGTGCCAGCAGTTACCCTCAGGGGGTAGGGAACACTGAAGCTTTCTTT; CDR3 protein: CASSYPQGVGNTEAFF
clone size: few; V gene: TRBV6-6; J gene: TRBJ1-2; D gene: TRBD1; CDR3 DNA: TGTGCCAGCACCGCTGACAGGGGAGGAGGCTACACCTTC; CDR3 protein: CASTADRGGGYTF
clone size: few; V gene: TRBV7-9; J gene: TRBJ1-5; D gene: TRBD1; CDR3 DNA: TGTGCCAGCCGACAGGGAAATCAGCCCCAGCATTTT; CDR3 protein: CASRQGNQPQHF
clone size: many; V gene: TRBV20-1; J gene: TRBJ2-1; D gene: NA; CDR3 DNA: TGCAGTGCACCAATAGGGGGGACTAAACACAATGAGCAGTTCTTC; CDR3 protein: CSAPIGGTKHNEQFF
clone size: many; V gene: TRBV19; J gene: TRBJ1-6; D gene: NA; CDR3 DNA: TGTGCCAGTAGAGACAGCAATAATTCACCCCTCCACTTT; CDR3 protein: CASRDSNNSPLHF
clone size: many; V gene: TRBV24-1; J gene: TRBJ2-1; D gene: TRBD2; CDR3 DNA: TGTGCCACCAGTGTTGCGCTAGCGGGACTCAATGAGCAGTTCTTC; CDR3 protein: CATSVALAGLNEQFF
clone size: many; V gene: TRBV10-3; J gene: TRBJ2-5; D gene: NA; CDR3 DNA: TGTGCCATCAGTGAGTCGAACGTGGAGACCCAGTACTTC; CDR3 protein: CAISESNVETQYF
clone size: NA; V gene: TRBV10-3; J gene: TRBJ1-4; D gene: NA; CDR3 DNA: TGTGCCATCAGTGAATCCGGGGGCGGTGAAAAACTGTTTTTT; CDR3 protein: CAISESGGGEKLFF
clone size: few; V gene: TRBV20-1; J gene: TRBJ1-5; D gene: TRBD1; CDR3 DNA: TGCAGTGCTAGAGATCGCCAGGGGGACAATCAGCCCCAGCATTTT; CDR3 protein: CSARDRQGDNQPQHF
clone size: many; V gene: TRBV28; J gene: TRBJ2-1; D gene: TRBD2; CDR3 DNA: TGTGCCAGCAGCCCAATGATGACTAGCGATCTAACTAGCTCCTACAATGAGCAGTTCTTC; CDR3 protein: CASSPMMTSDLTSSYNEQFF
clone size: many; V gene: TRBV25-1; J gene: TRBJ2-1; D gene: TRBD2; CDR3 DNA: TGTGCCACCTCGACTAGCACAGGCAATGAGCAGTTCTTC; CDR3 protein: CATSTSTGNEQFF
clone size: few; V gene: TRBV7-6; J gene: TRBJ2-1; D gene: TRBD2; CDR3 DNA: TGTGCCAGCAGCTTAGCGAGGACTAGCGGGAGTCGGAATGAGCAGTTCTTC; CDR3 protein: CASSLARTSGSRNEQFF
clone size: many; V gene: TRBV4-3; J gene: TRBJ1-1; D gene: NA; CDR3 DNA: TGCGCCAGCAGCCAAGCATATAACCAAGGCTCTGAAGCTTTCTTT; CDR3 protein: CASSQAYNQGSEAFF
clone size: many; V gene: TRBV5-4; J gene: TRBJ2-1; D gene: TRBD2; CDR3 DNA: TGTGCCTTGTACTCCGGGACTAGCGGGAGCACGGGTTACAATGAGCAGTTCTTC; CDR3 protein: CALYSGTSGSTGYNEQFF
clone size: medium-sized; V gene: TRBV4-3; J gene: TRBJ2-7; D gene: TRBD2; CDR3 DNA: TGTGCCAGCAGTCCTGGACTAGCGGGAGGCTACGAGCAGTACTTC; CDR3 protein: CASSPGLAGGYEQYF
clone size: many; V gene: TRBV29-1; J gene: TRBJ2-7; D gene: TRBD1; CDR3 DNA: TGCAGCGCCTCCTCGACAGGGGTGGAGCAGTACTTC; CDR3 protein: CSASSTGVEQYF
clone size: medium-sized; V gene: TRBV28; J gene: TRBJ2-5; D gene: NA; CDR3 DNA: TGTGCCAGCAGTACCTCCCGGAGGGAGCAAGAGACCCAGTACTTC; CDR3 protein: CASSTSRREQETQYF
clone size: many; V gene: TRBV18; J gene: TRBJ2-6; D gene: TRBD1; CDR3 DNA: TGTGCCAGCTCATCAGGGGGACACTCTGGGGCCAACGTCCTGACTTTC; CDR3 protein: CASSSGGHSGANVLTF
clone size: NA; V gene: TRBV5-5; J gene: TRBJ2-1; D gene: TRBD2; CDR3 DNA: TGTGCCAGCAGTCCTCTAGCGGCCATCTCCTACAATGAGCAGTTCTTC; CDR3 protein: CASSPLAAISYNEQFF
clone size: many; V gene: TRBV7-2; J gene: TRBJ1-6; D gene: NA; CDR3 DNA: TGTGCCAGCAGCTTGGGGGGGGACGGAAATTCACCCCTCCACTTT; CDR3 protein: CASSLGGDGNSPLHF
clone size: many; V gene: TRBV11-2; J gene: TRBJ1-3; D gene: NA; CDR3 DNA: TGTGCCAGCAGCTTAGCTCAGGGAGGAAGAACTGGAAACACCATATATTTT; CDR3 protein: CASSLAQGGRTGNTIYF
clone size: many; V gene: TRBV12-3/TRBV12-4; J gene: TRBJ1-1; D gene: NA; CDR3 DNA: TGTGCCAGCAGCCTGGGGACTGAAGCTTTCTTT; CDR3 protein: CASSLGTEAFF
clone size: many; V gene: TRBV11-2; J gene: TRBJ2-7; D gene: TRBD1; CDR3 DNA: TGTGCCAGCAGCTTGGACAGGGCATCCTACGAGCAGTACTTC; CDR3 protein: CASSLDRASYEQYF